The clone carrying this T cell receptor (beta chain) showed up just a few times. The PCR employed 60 Vbeta primers together with 13 Jbeta primers. Repertoires were generated with immunoSEQ multiplex PCR, while TCRdb's copy carries only in-frame clones and drops some. The table shows about 120,000 clones, with 17% occurring only once. J was trimmed by 5 bases and V by 4 bases; bases with no gene match: 1. The V gene's germline CDR1 is SGDLS and CDR2 YYNGEE. The CDR3 is made up of 13 amino acids. The data originate from a study of cytomegalovirus exposure and HLA in healthy donors. Material: PBMCs. The receptor comes from a female donor in good health and CMV-seropositive. The chain employs TRBV9 and TRBJ2-2; 8 bases are a match to TRBD2. The DNA for the CDR3 is TGTGCCAGCAGCACTAGCGGTACCGGGGAGCTGTTTTTT. Protein sequence: CASSTSGTGELFF.